This TCR beta chain comes out of a study of blood T cell repertoires in COVID-19. Study in general: Acute-phase and convalescent COVID-19 samples originated in the United States, Italy and Spain. T cells, B-cell-depleted T cells, or PBMCs supplied cDNA or gDNA.

The CDR3 runs to 16 residues. Germline V CDR1 and CDR2: SGHRS, YFSETQ. J lost 4 bases, V lost 0 bases, and 8 bases had no gene match. In the authors' methods: Quantification of nucleated cells was approximated via reference gene primer amplification. Measured with immunoSEQ multiplex PCR; TCRdb has only the in-frame clones, and not every one. Clone size and the V and J calls come from that table; the DNA yielded D and trimming. Of approximately 230,000 clones listed, around 82% are singletons. This chain connects TRBV5-1 to TRBJ2-5; 8 bases are a match to TRBD1. Material: peripheral blood. The source of this sequence is a woman of 80 years or more with active or convalescent COVID-19. The CDR3 sequence is CASSLGVQGTGETQYF. DNA of the CDR3: TGCGCCAGCAGCTTGGGAGTCCAGGGGACAGGAGAGACCCAGTACTTC.